This note documents a single T cell receptor beta chain sequence. The table came from immunoSEQ multiplex PCR; TCRdb's copy has only in-frame clones and leaves some out. The table records fewer than 400,000 clones, around 72% of them present only once. The data are from a study of shared clonotypes between healthy human individuals. V shed 1 base and J shed 8 bases, with 20 bases lying between them. CDR1 GTSNPN and CDR2 SVGIG come from the germline V gene (reference sequence). This CDR3 has 15 amino acids. The sequence came from a man aged 30-40 years in good health. Sequences were obtained from memory CD4+ T cells sorted from blood. Indicated subset: CD45RA-negative fraction. The V gene is TRBV30, the J gene TRBJ1-2, with no clear D. The CDR3 reads CAWSERSAVGGGYTF. For the CDR3, the DNA is TGTGCCTGGAGTGAACGGTCAGCGGTCGGCGGAGGCTACACCTTC.